These 29 T cell receptor beta chains came from one sample sequenced in a study of T cells in Graves' hyperthyroidism and ophthalmopathy. Researchers amplified the TCR beta CDR3 regions from RNA transcripts. The TCR CDR3 was amplified in a first-round RT-PCR using the HTBI primer set. From the multiplex PCR reads, TCRdb called clonotypes with MiXCR, one entry per CDR3 protein. The sample has 550,000 to 600,000 distinct CDR3 sequences, over 15% seen once. The sample consisted of blood. The receptors originated from a woman between 18 and 30 years old with Graves' hyperthyroidism.

V is TRBV5-6 and J is TRBJ2-5; D is tentatively TRBD1 or TRBD2 (5 bases each). Germline values: CDR1 SGHDT, CDR2 YYEEEE. CDR3 length: 15 residues. V shed 0 bases and J shed 5 bases, with 14 bases lying between them. CDR3 in DNA: TGTGCCAGCAGCTTGGGTCAGGGCGGCGGGGAGACCCAGTACTTC. It yields the protein CASSLGQGGGETQYF.

Worth noting for this clonotype: One end of the junction fails to match germline, which may point to a read error. This chain connects TRBV7-2 to TRBJ2-7; D unresolved. This CDR3 is built from 13 residues. The germline V gene encodes CDR1 SGHTA and CDR2 FQGNSA. CDR3: CASSLGEIYEQYF. The CDR3 DNA reads as TGTGCCAGCAGTTTAGGAGAGATTTACGAGCAGTACTTC.

This clonotype occurred many times. The J gene is TRBJ2-4, the V gene TRBV12-3 or TRBV12-4; 8 bases are a match to TRBD1. The CDR3 extends over 15 amino acids. V lost 6 bases to trimming and J lost 1 base; unmatched junction nucleotides: 5. The CDR3 region has the DNA TGTGCCAGCAGGGCAACAGGGGGGGCCAAAAACATTCAGTACTTC. Its protein product is CASRATGGAKNIQYF.

This chain links TRBV7-2 with TRBJ1-2; D is uncertain. Germline CDR1 is SGHTA and CDR2 is FQGNSA. This CDR3 has 13 residues. Trimming took 4 bases from V and 8 from J, leaving 14 bases between them. CDR3 residues: CASSSQGGSGYTF. The CDR3 DNA is TGTGCCAGCAGCTCACAAGGCGGGTCGGGCTACACCTTC.

V is TRBV7-2 and J is TRBJ2-1; 9 nucleotides match TRBD2. The V gene's germline CDR1 is SGHTA and CDR2 FQGNSA. The CDR3 runs to 17 residues. Trimming cost V 1 base and J 3 bases; bases outside gene matches: 7. The CDR3 nucleotides are TGTGCCAGCAGCTTAGTAGGCGGGAGGGAGGTCTACAATGAGCAGTTCTTC. The encoded protein is CASSLVGGREVYNEQFF.

This clonotype was detected many times. V gene TRBV20-1 combines with J gene TRBJ1-1; unclear D gene. The CDR3 covers 12 residues. Looked up from germline, CDR1 is DFQATT and CDR2 is SNEGSKA (reference sequence). Trimming pared 4 bases from V and 9 bases from J, leaving 15 bases between. DNA for the CDR3: TGCAGTGCTAAGGACTCCGGCAGGCAAGCTTTCTTT. Its protein is CSAKDSGRQAFF.

Regarding this clonotype: This may stem from a read error, because a much larger clone lies one nucleotide away. The chain joins TRBV28 to TRBJ1-5; 7 bases fit TRBD1. Trimming cost V 7 bases and J 6 bases; bases outside gene matches: 12. The CDR3 spans 15 residues. Germline lookup yields CDR1 MDHEN and CDR2 SYDVKM. The CDR3 reads CASINPHRGGQPQHF. The CDR3 nucleotides read TGTGCCAGCATCAATCCGCACAGGGGTGGTCAGCCCCAGCATTTT.

This clonotype was observed a handful of times. The V call is TRBV19, the J call TRBJ2-2; 7 nucleotides match TRBD2. V was clipped by 8 bases and J by 6 bases; unmatched bases: 6. Per the germline V gene, CDR1 is LNHDA and CDR2 is SQIVND (reference sequence). This CDR3 region has 13 residues. CDR3 sequence (DNA): TGTGCCAGTGGGGCGGGAGACGCCGGGGAGCTGTTTTTT. It encodes CASGAGDAGELFF.

The rearrangement links TRBV7-9 to TRBJ2-1; 12 nucleotides agree with TRBD2. This CDR3 contains 16 residues. Losses at the gene ends were 1 base for V and 9 bases for J; bases not matched to a gene: 7. Germline lookup yields CDR1 SEHNR and CDR2 FQNEAQ (reference sequence). The CDR3, as DNA: TGTGCCAGCAGCTTAGAGTCTAGCGGGAGGGCCGTTGAGCAGTTCTTC. This gives the protein CASSLESSGRAVEQFF.

The gene calls are TRBV20-1 and TRBJ2-3, with a possible D match to TRBD2 (5 bases). Trimming took off 0 bases at V and 2 bases at J, with 18 bases between the two ends. The length of the CDR3 is 17 residues. CDR1 and CDR2 from the germline V gene are DFQATT and SNEGSKA (reference sequence). The CDR3 coding sequence is TGCAGTGCTAGAGATCAGTACCGGGGTATTTTCACAGATACGCAGTATTTT. Its translation: CSARDQYRGIFTDTQYF.

The chain joins TRBV27 to TRBJ2-7, with a possible D match to TRBD1 (5 bases). The germline V gene encodes CDR1 MNHEY and CDR2 SMNVEV (reference sequence). The V and J ends lost 8 bases and 4 bases respectively, with 15 bases between them. The CDR3 is 13 amino acids. This CDR3 is CASGHGHSYEQYF. Written as DNA, the CDR3 is TGTGCCAGCGGTCATGGACATTCATACGAGCAGTACTTC.

This clonotype was seen only a few times. Sequence at one end of the junction differs from germline and may be a read error. This chain links TRBV20-1 with TRBJ1-3; 9 bases agree with TRBD1. The CDR3 sequence is 15 residues long. CDR1 DFQATT and CDR2 SNEGSKA come from the germline V gene (reference sequence). The CDR3 DNA sequence: TGCAGTGCTAGAGTGGACAGGGGCTCTGGAAACACCATGTATTTT. Translating gives CSARVDRGSGNTMYF.

At least ten counts were recorded for this clonotype. The chain combines TRBV2 with TRBJ2-7, with TRBD2 matching 11 bases. The CDR3 consists of 16 residues. Germline V lookup: CDR1 SNHLY, CDR2 FYNNEI. V shed 4 bases and J 2 bases; nucleotides not matched to a gene: 7. Written as DNA, the CDR3 is TGTGCCAGCAGTGTCAGGGCTAGCGGGAGGACCTACGAGCAGTACTTC. Translated: CASSVRASGRTYEQYF.

V gene TRBV4-1 combines with J gene TRBJ2-1; tentative D call: TRBD2 (5 bases). The germline V gene encodes CDR1 MGHRA and CDR2 YSYEKL. The length of the CDR3 is 15 residues. The V and J ends lost 0 bases and 8 bases respectively, with 14 bases between them. CDR3 sequence reads: CASSQEDRGSDEQFF. As DNA, the CDR3 is TGCGCCAGCAGCCAAGAGGACCGGGGTAGCGATGAGCAGTTCTTC.

This chain connects TRBV3-1 to TRBJ2-6, with TRBD1 identical over 7 bases. Germline V gene lookup returns CDR1 LGHDT and CDR2 YNNKEL (reference sequence). The CDR3 totals 17 residues. Trimming took 3 bases from V and 0 from J; bases not matched to a gene: 5. The CDR3 region has the DNA TGTGCCAGCAGCCACTGGACAGGAAACTCTGGGGCCAACGTCCTGACTTTC. It yields the protein CASSHWTGNSGANVLTF. Together with reference TRBV3-1 and TRBJ2-6, the CDR3 gives the full variable domain: DTAVSQTPKYLVTQMGNDKSIKCEQNLGHDTMYWYKQDSKKFLKIMFSYNNKELIINETVPNRFSPKSPDKAHLNLHINSLELGDSAVYFCASSHWTGNSGANVLTFGAGSRLTVL.

At least ten counts were recorded for this clonotype. V usage is TRBV12-3 or TRBV12-4 and J usage is TRBJ1-2; TRBD1 is a possible D gene (5 bases). V dropped 1 base and J dropped 8 bases, with 11 bases sitting between them. This CDR3 has 13 amino acids. The DNA of the CDR3 is TGTGCCAGCAGTTTAGAGGGGCTGAGAGGCTACACCTTC. Translation gives CASSLEGLRGYTF.

The chain is built from TRBV20-1 and TRBJ2-6; TRBD2 aligns across 14 bases. The germline CDR1 and CDR2 sequences are DFQATT and SNEGSKA (reference sequence). J gave up 1 base and V 3 bases, and 2 bases lay outside the gene matches. The CDR3 totals 17 residues. CDR3 protein: CSARGLAGVSGANVLTF. In nucleotides, the CDR3 is TGCAGTGCTAGGGGACTAGCGGGGGTGTCTGGGGCCAACGTCCTGACTTTC.

This clonotype has ten or more counts. This chain uses TRBV28 with TRBJ2-7; tentative D call: TRBD1 (5 bases). CDR1 is MDHEN and CDR2 is SYDVKM in the germline V gene. The CDR3 has 14 residues. Trimming took off 6 bases at V and 2 bases at J, with 14 bases between the two ends. CDR3 protein: CASRPDSRTYEQYF. The CDR3 DNA reads as TGTGCCAGCAGGCCCGACAGTAGGACCTACGAGCAGTACTTC.

This clonotype was detected many times. This rearrangement joins TRBV3-1 to TRBJ2-3; D gene uncertain. There are 13 residues in the CDR3. The V end was cut by 3 bases, the J end by 1 base, with 5 bases between. Per germline, CDR1 LGHDT and CDR2 YNNKEL (reference sequence). CDR3 coding DNA: TGTGCCAGCAGCCACGACCGCACAGATACGCAGTATTTT. Translation: CASSHDRTDTQYF.

This clonotype was seen a handful of times. The chain has TRBV15 and TRBJ1-2; TRBD1 is a possible D gene (5 bases). V was shortened by 0 bases and J by 3 bases, with 11 bases between the two germline ends. The CDR3 has 15 residues. Per germline, CDR1 LNHNV and CDR2 YYDKDF (reference sequence). The CDR3 coding sequence is TGTGCCACCAGCAGAGATTTCCGCAGGGACTATGGCTACACCTTC. Its translation: CATSRDFRRDYGYTF.

This clonotype was recorded at least ten times. The V gene is TRBV20-1, the J gene TRBJ2-5; perhaps D is TRBD1 or TRBD2 (5 bases each). The germline V gene has CDR1 DFQATT and CDR2 SNEGSKA (reference sequence). The V end lost 5 bases, the J end lost 5 bases, and 6 bases lay between the germline ends. This CDR3 region has 10 residues. The CDR3 protein is CSAWGETQYF. CDR3 bases: TGCAGTGCTTGGGGGGAGACCCAGTACTTC.

This clonotype was observed a few times. V usage is TRBV6-1 and J usage is TRBJ2-2; TRBD1 agrees at 9 bases. CDR3 length: 17 residues. The germline CDR1 and CDR2 sequences are MNHNS and SASEGT. J gave up 2 bases and V 6 bases, and 10 bases lay outside the gene matches. The CDR3 bases are TGTGCCAGCAGCCGAAAGACAGGGGGTTTAAACACCGGGGAGCTGTTTTTT. It codes for CASSRKTGGLNTGELFF.

This clonotype appeared many times. The V call is TRBV7-3, the J call TRBJ2-3; perhaps TRBD2 as D (6 bases). The V and J ends lost 5 bases and 2 bases respectively, with 11 bases between them. The CDR3 covers 14 residues. Germline V lookup: CDR1 SGHTA, CDR2 FQGTGA. Here the CDR3 DNA reads TGTGCCAGCAGCCCCCGGGACTCCACAGATACGCAGTATTTT. Residues: CASSPRDSTDTQYF.

This clonotype was seen a handful of times. The CDR3 DNA reads TGTGCCAGCAGCCGGGACAGGATGGGGACAGATACGCAGTATTTT. Protein product: CASSRDRMGTDTQYF. This rearrangement joins TRBV14 to TRBJ2-3; 8 nucleotides align to TRBD1. The V gene's germline CDR1 is SGHDN and CDR2 FVKESK. The CDR3 has 15 residues. The V segment lost 4 bases and the J segment 3 bases; nucleotides outside the gene matches: 6.

The chain employs TRBV19 and TRBJ2-1; 7 bases map to TRBD2. This CDR3 has 14 residues. The germline V gene encodes CDR1 LNHDA and CDR2 SQIVND (reference sequence). V shed 4 bases and J 4 bases; nucleotides not matched to a gene: 4. Here the CDR3 reads CASSRGLPYNEQFF. DNA of the CDR3: TGTGCCAGTAGTAGGGGACTACCTTACAATGAGCAGTTCTTC.

The chain carries TRBV20-1 and TRBJ1-5; D unresolved. Trimming cost V 3 bases and J 3 bases, with 12 bases left between them. The CDR3 length is 14 residues. Germline loops: CDR1 DFQATT, CDR2 SNEGSKA (reference sequence). The DNA of the CDR3 is TGCAGTGCTAGTGGCAGAACTTACAATCAGCCCCAGCATTTT. Translation gives CSASGRTYNQPQHF.

This clonotype was counted a few times. This could be a read error, since a much larger clone is one nucleotide away. The chain has TRBV6-4 and TRBJ1-2, with 7 bases matching TRBD1. This CDR3 is built from 13 residues. V lost 2 bases, J lost 3 bases, and 0 bases stayed unmatched. Looked up from germline, CDR1 is MRHNA and CDR2 is SNTAGT. CDR3 bases: TGTGCCAGCAGTGACACAGGGGACTATGGCTACACCTTC. Translated: CASSDTGDYGYTF.

This clonotype occurred many times. This sequence joins TRBV7-3 and TRBJ2-3; D ambiguous. V was shortened by 1 base and J by 6 bases, with 11 bases between the two germline ends. Per the germline V gene, CDR1 is SGHTA and CDR2 is FQGTGA. This CDR3 region has 14 residues. CDR3 DNA sequence: TGTGCCAGCAGCTTAAACCCTCCCTTGGATACGCAGTATTTT. Translated: CASSLNPPLDTQYF.

This clonotype came up a few times. CDR3 sequence reads: CASSEHTRDEQFF. The CDR3 nucleotides are TGCGCCAGCAGTGAGCACACTAGGGATGAGCAGTTCTTC. The chain has TRBV10-1 and TRBJ2-1, with D possibly being TRBD2 (5 bases). Trimming removed 2 bases from V and 8 bases from J, with 10 bases in between. Germline V gene sequence: CDR1 WNHNN, CDR2 SYGVQD (reference sequence). This CDR3 comprises 13 residues.